Listed here are 25 T cell receptor beta chains from one sample, sequenced in a study of blood T cell repertoires in COVID-19. Repertoires were generated with immunoSEQ multiplex PCR, while TCRdb's copy carries only in-frame clones and drops some. The table records about 71,000 clones, around 83% of them present only once. The sequencing sample was made of peripheral blood. The receptors derive from a man in his forties or fifties with active COVID-19.

The chain recombines TRBV10-3 with TRBJ2-5; 7 bases align to TRBD1. CDR1 and CDR2 from the germline V gene are ENHRY and SYGVKD. V gave up 6 bases and J gave up 5 bases; unmatched junction bases: 9. The CDR3 loop spans 14 amino acids. In DNA, the CDR3 is TGTGCCATCAGCGAAGGGGGCGAGGTGGAGACCCAGTACTTC. Protein: CAISEGGEVETQYF.

The chain recombines TRBV7-2 with TRBJ2-1; D may be TRBD2 (6 bases). This CDR3 contains 13 residues. The germline V gene has CDR1 SGHTA and CDR2 FQGNSA. The V end was cut by 2 bases, the J end by 7 bases, with 9 bases between. In DNA form, the CDR3 reads TGTGCCAGCAGCTTAAAAGGAGGGAATGAGCAGTTCTTC. Protein: CASSLKGGNEQFF.

This sequence joins TRBV5-1 and TRBJ2-7; 8 bases fit TRBD1. Trimming removed 3 bases from V and 6 bases from J; junction bases left unmatched: 5. The germline gives CDR1 SGHRS, CDR2 YFSETQ. There are 13 residues in the CDR3. DNA for the CDR3: TGCGCCAGCAGCTCGACAGGGGCCCCCGAGCAGTACTTC. It encodes CASSSTGAPEQYF.

V and J are TRBV24-1 and TRBJ2-3, with D possibly TRBD2 on 6 matching bases. Trimming stripped 4 bases from V and 1 base from J, with 23 bases between. Germline V gene data show CDR1 as KGHDR and CDR2 as SFDVKD. The CDR3 covers 19 residues. CDR3 nucleotide sequence: TGTGCCACCAGTGAATATAGCGCCGCAACAGCGGGCCGCACAGATACGCAGTATTTT. The encoded protein is CATSEYSAATAGRTDTQYF.

The rearrangement links TRBV18 to TRBJ1-6; D is perhaps TRBD1 (6 bases). Trimming cost V 2 bases and J 3 bases, with 11 bases left between them. CDR3 length: 16 residues. Germline CDR1 reads KGHSH; CDR2 reads LQKENI. The CDR3 DNA sequence: TGTGCCAGCTCACCAACAGGGATCCTCTATAATTCACCCCTCCACTTT. Protein: CASSPTGILYNSPLHF. The whole variable domain, remainder taken from reference TRBV18 and TRBJ1-6, is NAGVMQNPRHLVRRRGQEARLRCSPMKGHSHVYWYRQLPEEGLKFMVYLQKENIIDESGMPKERFSAEFPKEGPSILRIQQVVRGDSAAYFCASSPTGILYNSPLHFGNGTRLTVT.

This clone was detected only once. V usage is TRBV28 and J usage is TRBJ1-2; 8 bases align to TRBD1. The CDR3 extends over 15 amino acids. Germline-derived CDR1 and CDR2 are MDHEN and SYDVKM. The V segment lost 1 base and the J segment 5 bases; nucleotides outside the gene matches: 6. The CDR3 is CASSLSPGGAYGYTF. The CDR3 DNA is TGTGCCAGCAGTTTATCTCCAGGGGGCGCTTATGGCTACACCTTC.

The chain is built from TRBV4-1 and TRBJ1-3; D perhaps matches TRBD1 (6 bases). Germline loops: CDR1 MGHRA, CDR2 YSYEKL. V lost 0 bases and J lost 2, with 11 bases in between. The CDR3 has 16 residues. CDR3 nucleotide sequence: TGCGCCAGCAGCCAAGATGTAGGGACACCTGGAAACACCATATATTTT. Protein sequence: CASSQDVGTPGNTIYF.

This chain connects TRBV21-1 to TRBJ2-5; the table assigns TRBD1, which was not confirmed against the DNA. TRBV21-1 is a pseudogene. The CDR3 is made up of 16 amino acids. The CDR3 region is CASSSHRDRHQETQYF. The CDR3 nucleotides are TGTGCCAGCAGCAGCCACCGGGACAGGCACCAAGAGACCCAGTACTTC.

The chain carries TRBV28 and TRBJ2-3; the match to TRBD2 covers 9 bases. The CDR3 runs to 16 residues. In germline, CDR1 is MDHEN, CDR2 SYDVKM. V shed 1 base, J shed 4 bases, and the junction held 6 bases outside the gene matches. The CDR3 nucleotides are TGTGCCAGCAGTTTATTTGGCGGGAGGGGTTCAGATACGCAGTATTTT. It specifies CASSLFGGRGSDTQYF.

The V gene is TRBV5-6, the J gene TRBJ2-7; D possibly corresponds to TRBD1 (5 bases). Germline lookup yields CDR1 SGHDT and CDR2 YYEEEE. The CDR3 totals 14 residues. Trimming left V 0 bases short and J 0 bases short, with 7 bases between. CDR3 loop: CASSLGQSSYEQYV. DNA for the CDR3: TGTGCCAGCAGCTTGGGACAGAGCTCCTACGAGCAGTACGTC.

This chain joins TRBV7-3 and TRBJ2-3, with 7 positions matching TRBD1. The CDR3 extends over 13 amino acids. Germline assignment: CDR1 SGHTA and CDR2 FQGTGA. V lost 7 bases to trimming and J lost 5 bases; unmatched junction nucleotides: 6. The CDR3 bases are TGTGCCAGCACCAGGGGGTTTGGAGATACGCAGTATTTT. Residues: CASTRGFGDTQYF.

This clone was seen more than once but under ten times. The chain couples TRBV19 to TRBJ1-6; D remains ambiguous. Germline V gene sequence: CDR1 LNHDA, CDR2 SQIVND (reference sequence). The V end lost 3 bases, the J end lost 0 bases, and 12 bases lay between the germline ends. CDR3 length equals 17 residues. DNA of the CDR3: TGTGCCAGTAGTATTCGAACGGGTAGCTCCTATAATTCACCCCTCCACTTT. It encodes CASSIRTGSSYNSPLHF.

V is TRBV18 and J is TRBJ2-3, with 9 bases lining up with TRBD2. Germline V gene data show CDR1 as KGHSH and CDR2 as LQKENI. CDR3 length: 16 residues. Unmatched junction bases numbered 4, after V lost 1 base and J lost 2 bases. Here the CDR3 DNA reads TGTGCCAGCTCACCACGGAGACTAGCGGTCACAGATACGCAGTATTTT. Residues: CASSPRRLAVTDTQYF.

The rearrangement links TRBV3-1 (or the pseudogene TRBV3-2) to TRBJ2-1; 12 positions agree with TRBD2. The germline V gene has CDR1 LGHDT and CDR2 YNNKEL (reference sequence). The V segment lost 0 bases and the J segment 7 bases; nucleotides outside the gene matches: 4. The CDR3 spans 16 residues. DNA of the CDR3: TGTGCCAGCAGCCAAGAAGCGACTAGCGGGAGAAATGAGCAGTTCTTC. Its protein is CASSQEATSGRNEQFF.

V is TRBV19 and J is TRBJ2-5; 7 positions agree with TRBD2. The CDR3 totals 15 residues. Germline CDR1 is LNHDA and CDR2 is SQIVND (reference sequence). After removal of 4 bases from V and 5 bases from J, the junction contained 10 bases not matched to a gene. The CDR3 DNA follows: TGTGCCAGTAGTACCAGTGGAAGCGGGGAGGAGACCCAGTACTTC. As protein: CASSTSGSGEETQYF. Full variable domain (rest looked up from reference TRBV19 and TRBJ2-5): DGGITQSPKYLFRKEGQNVTLSCEQNLNHDAMYWYRQDPGQGLRLIYYSQIVNDFQKGDIAEGYSVSREKKESFPLTVTSAQKNPTAFYLCASSTSGSGEETQYFGPGTRLLVL.

The rearrangement links TRBV6-6 to TRBJ2-7, with a possible D match to TRBD1 (6 bases). Between the trimmed V and J ends, which lost 6 bases and 2 bases, there was a span of 14 bases. The CDR3 is 14 residues long. CDR1 is MNHNY and CDR2 is SVGAGI in the germline V gene (reference sequence). DNA for the CDR3: TGTGCCAGCAGATCGACAGGCCGGACCTACGAGCAGTACTTC. This gives the protein CASRSTGRTYEQYF.

The chain links TRBV5-4 to TRBJ1-2; 9 bases are a match to TRBD1. Germline values: CDR1 SGHNT, CDR2 YYREEE (reference sequence). V lost 4 bases and J lost 2; bases outside the gene matches: 6. This CDR3 is built from 15 residues. The CDR3: CASSRPGTGNYGYTF. The CDR3 region has the DNA TGTGCCAGCAGCCGTCCCGGGACAGGGAACTATGGCTACACCTTC.

The chain joins TRBV25-1 to TRBJ1-1; the D is unclear. CDR3 size: 13 residues. CDR1 is MGHDK, CDR2 SYGVNS, per germline. Between the trimmed V and J ends, which lost 3 bases and 3 bases, there was a span of 8 bases. The CDR3, as DNA: TGTGCCAGCAGTGACGCAGGTTACACTGAAGCTTTCTTT. Translated, it gives CASSDAGYTEAFF. The full variable domain, completed using reference TRBV25-1 and TRBJ1-1, is EADIYQTPRYLVIGTGKKITLECSQTMGHDKMYWYQQDPGMELHLIHYSYGVNSTEKGDLSSESTVSRIRTEHFPLTLESARPSHTSQYLCASSDAGYTEAFFGQGTRLTVV.

V usage is TRBV7-9 and J usage is TRBJ2-2; TRBD2 agrees at 11 bases. The CDR3 runs 17 residues. CDR1 and CDR2 (germline): SEHNR, FQNEAQ (reference sequence). Losses at the gene ends were 2 bases for V and 3 bases for J; bases not matched to a gene: 5. CDR3: CASSLLLAGGDTGELFF. CDR3 sequence (DNA): TGTGCCAGCAGCTTACTCCTAGCGGGAGGAGACACCGGGGAGCTGTTTTTT. The complete variable domain, with remaining parts taken from reference TRBV7-9 and TRBJ2-2, reads DTGVSQNPRHKITKRGQNVTFRCDPISEHNRLYWYRQTLGQGPEFLTYFQNEAQLEKSRLLSDRFSAERPKGSFSTLEIQRTEQGDSAMYLCASSLLLAGGDTGELFFGEGSRLTVL.

This chain links TRBV5-1 with TRBJ1-4; 7 positions agree with TRBD1. J was trimmed by 5 bases and V by 4 bases; bases with no gene match: 11. Looked up from germline, CDR1 is SGHRS and CDR2 is YFSETQ. The CDR3 is 16 residues long. The CDR3 sequence is CASSRGQVEINEKLFF. The CDR3 DNA follows: TGCGCCAGCAGCAGAGGACAGGTCGAAATCAATGAAAAACTGTTTTTT.

The rearrangement links TRBV13 to TRBJ1-5; D unclear. Germline V lookup: CDR1 PRHDT, CDR2 FYEKMQ (reference sequence). With 0 bases removed from V and 0 bases from J, the gap between germline ends came to 9 bases. CDR3 length: 16 amino acids. This CDR3 reads CASSLGVLDSNQPQHF. The CDR3 DNA reads as TGTGCCAGCAGCTTAGGAGTACTTGATAGCAATCAGCCCCAGCATTTT.

The chain joins TRBV16 to TRBJ1-2; 8 bases agree with TRBD1. The V gene end was trimmed by 4 bases and the J gene end by 4 bases; junction bases not matched to a gene: 8. The CDR3 is 15 residues long. Germline V gene sequence: CDR1 KGHSY, CDR2 FQNENV. The CDR3 coding sequence is TGTGCCAGCAGCCTGGGGACAGGTACCCTCTATGGCTACACCTTC. The encoded protein is CASSLGTGTLYGYTF.

The V and J genes are TRBV9 and TRBJ2-1; TRBD1 is a possible D gene (5 bases). V lost 4 bases and J lost 5, with 16 bases in between. This CDR3 spans 15 amino acids. In germline, CDR1 is SGDLS, CDR2 YYNGEE. The CDR3 DNA is TGTGCCAGCAGCCTAAGACTGGACACTAACAATGAGCAGTTCTTC. It encodes CASSLRLDTNNEQFF.

V usage is TRBV14 and J usage is TRBJ2-1; TRBD1 is a possible D gene (5 bases). Germline V CDR1 and CDR2: SGHDN, FVKESK. V dropped 1 base and J dropped 4 bases, with 14 bases sitting between them. The CDR3 is 16 amino acids. The DNA for the CDR3 is TGTGCCAGCAGCCAAGCATCCAGGGCGATATACAATGAGCAGTTCTTC. Translating it yields CASSQASRAIYNEQFF.

The chain uses TRBV10-3 and TRBJ2-1; the D gene is possibly TRBD1 (6 bases). V was pared by 6 bases and J by 5 bases, with 17 bases between. The CDR3 length is 15 residues. CDR1 and CDR2 (germline): ENHRY, SYGVKD. The CDR3 is CAIRSHRDIDNEQFF. The CDR3 DNA reads as TGTGCCATCAGATCGCACCGGGACATAGACAATGAGCAGTTCTTC.